The rows below give T cell receptor beta chains drawn from one sample of a study of shared clonotypes between healthy human individuals. Sequencing used immunoSEQ multiplex PCR; TCRdb keeps in-frame clones, though not all of them. This table has 2 million to 3 million clones, approximately 93% appearing once. The sequencing input was naive CD4+ T cells from PBMCs. The receptors shown here come from a man younger than 30 in good health. Some clones in this sample may be carry-over from other donors' samples. Each CDR3 is given with its conserved first and last residue.

v_call,cdr3_aa
TRBV4-1,CASSQPSGRGGRSDTQYF
TRBV28,CASSSGAGWDF
TRBV27,CASSLETITGELFF
TRBV19,CASSIGGVKNTEAFF
TRBV6-1,CASISRASAGYGYTF
TRBV28,CAINRGGQETQYF
TRBV6-6,CASSYGRTSRYEQYF
TRBV2,CASALLGVIQPQHF
TRBV5-1,CASRGYPNRLAGSTGELFF
TRBV27,CASSLSGGNTEAFF
TRBV10-1,CASSDRADQPQHF
TRBV2,CASSWTGEGTTQYF
TRBV7-8,CASSQRDREVFNEKLFF
TRBV7-2,CASSSRERGLYGYTF
TRBV30,CAWSLGAASGNTIYF